This T cell receptor (beta chain) was recovered during a study of cytomegalovirus exposure and HLA in healthy donors. Germline V lookup: CDR1 SQVTM, CDR2 ANQGSEA. CDR3 length: 15 amino acids. The ends were cut back, 6 bases at V and 0 bases at J, with 12 bases in the middle. The PCR used 60 Vbeta and 13 Jbeta primers. Some clones are missing from TCRdb's copy, which holds only in-frame ones; the method was immunoSEQ multiplex PCR. Of tens of thousands of clones in the sample, less than 8% were seen once. The clonotype was recovered from a man aged 50 to 59 in good health and CMV-seronegative. The chain links TRBV29-1 to TRBJ2-6, with TRBD1 as a possible D gene (5 bases). Sequencing was done on a sample of PBMCs. For the CDR3, the DNA is TGCAGCGTGGGGAACAGGTTCTCTGGGGCCAACGTCCTGACTTTC. Translation gives CSVGNRFSGANVLTF.